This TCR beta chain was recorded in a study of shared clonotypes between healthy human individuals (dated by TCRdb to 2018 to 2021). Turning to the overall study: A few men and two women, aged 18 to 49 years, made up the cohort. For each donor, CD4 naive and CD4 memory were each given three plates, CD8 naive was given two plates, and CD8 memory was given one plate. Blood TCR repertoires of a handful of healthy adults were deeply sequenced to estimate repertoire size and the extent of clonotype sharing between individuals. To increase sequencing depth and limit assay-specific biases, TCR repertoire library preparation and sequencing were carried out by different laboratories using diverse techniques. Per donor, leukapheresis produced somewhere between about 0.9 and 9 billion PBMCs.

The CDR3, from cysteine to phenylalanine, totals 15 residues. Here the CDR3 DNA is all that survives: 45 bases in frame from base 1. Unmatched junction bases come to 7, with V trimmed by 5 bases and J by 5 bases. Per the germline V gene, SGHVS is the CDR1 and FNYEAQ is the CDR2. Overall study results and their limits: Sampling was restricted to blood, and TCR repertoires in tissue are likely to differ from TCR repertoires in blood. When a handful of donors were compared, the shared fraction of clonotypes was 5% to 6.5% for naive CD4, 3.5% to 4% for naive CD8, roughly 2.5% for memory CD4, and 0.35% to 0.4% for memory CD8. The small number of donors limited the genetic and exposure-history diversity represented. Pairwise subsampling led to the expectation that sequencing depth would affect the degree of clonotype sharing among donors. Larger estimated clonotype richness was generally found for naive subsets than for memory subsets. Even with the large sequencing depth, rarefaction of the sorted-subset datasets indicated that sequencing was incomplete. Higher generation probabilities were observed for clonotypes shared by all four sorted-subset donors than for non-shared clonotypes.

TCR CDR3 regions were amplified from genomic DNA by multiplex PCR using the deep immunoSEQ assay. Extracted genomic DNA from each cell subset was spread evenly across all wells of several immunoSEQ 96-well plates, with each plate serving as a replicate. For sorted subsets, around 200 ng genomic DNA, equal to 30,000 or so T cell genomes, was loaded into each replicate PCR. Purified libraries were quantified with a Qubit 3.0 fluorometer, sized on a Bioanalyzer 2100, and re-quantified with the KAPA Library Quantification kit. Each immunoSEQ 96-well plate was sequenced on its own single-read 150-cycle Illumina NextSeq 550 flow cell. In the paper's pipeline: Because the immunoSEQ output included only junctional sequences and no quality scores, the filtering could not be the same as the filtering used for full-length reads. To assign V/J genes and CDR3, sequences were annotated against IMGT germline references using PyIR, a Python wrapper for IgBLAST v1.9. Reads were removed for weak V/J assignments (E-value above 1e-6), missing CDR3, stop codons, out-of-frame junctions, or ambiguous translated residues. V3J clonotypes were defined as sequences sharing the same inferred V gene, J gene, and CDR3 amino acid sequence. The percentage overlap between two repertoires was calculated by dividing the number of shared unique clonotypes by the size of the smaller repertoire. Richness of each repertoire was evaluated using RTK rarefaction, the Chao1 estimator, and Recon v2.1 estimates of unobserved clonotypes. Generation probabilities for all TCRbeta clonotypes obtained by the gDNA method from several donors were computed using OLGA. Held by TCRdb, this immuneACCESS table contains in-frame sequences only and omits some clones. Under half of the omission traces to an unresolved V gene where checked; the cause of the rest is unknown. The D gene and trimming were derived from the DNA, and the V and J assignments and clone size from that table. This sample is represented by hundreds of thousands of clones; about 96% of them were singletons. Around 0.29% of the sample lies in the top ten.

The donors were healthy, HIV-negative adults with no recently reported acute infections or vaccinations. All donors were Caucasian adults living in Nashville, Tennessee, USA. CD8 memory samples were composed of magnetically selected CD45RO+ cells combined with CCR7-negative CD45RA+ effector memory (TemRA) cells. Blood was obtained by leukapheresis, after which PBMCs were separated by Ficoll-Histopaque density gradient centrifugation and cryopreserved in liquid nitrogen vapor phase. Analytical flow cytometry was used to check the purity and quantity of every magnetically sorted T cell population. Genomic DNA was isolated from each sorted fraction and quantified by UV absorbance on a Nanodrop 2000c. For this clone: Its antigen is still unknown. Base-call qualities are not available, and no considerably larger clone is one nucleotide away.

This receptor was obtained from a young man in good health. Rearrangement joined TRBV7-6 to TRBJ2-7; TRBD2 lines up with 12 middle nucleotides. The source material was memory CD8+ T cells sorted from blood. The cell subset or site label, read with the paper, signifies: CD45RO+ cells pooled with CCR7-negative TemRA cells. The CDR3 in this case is CASSGRLAGEDEQYF. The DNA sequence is TGTGCCAGCAGCGGGAGACTAGCGGGAGAGGACGAGCAGTACTTC.